This TCR beta chain comes out of a study of shared clonotypes between healthy human individuals. Study information: Three CD4 naive, three CD4 memory, two CD8 naive and one CD8 memory plate were used per donor. General study results and limits: Generally, naive subsets (rather than memory subsets) showed larger estimated richness. How much donors shared clonotypes was expected to be affected by sequencing depth.

Worth noting for this clone: Its specificity is unknown.

Profiled with immunoSEQ multiplex PCR; TCRdb holds only in-frame clones, not every one. The sample contains about 670,000 clones, about two thirds of which appear only once. The CDR3 contains 18 residues. The V gene's germline CDR1 is LNHDA and CDR2 SQIVND (reference sequence). Deletions cut 5 bases from V and 0 bases from J, with 20 bases between. Researchers partitioned CD4+ cells into CD45RA+ naive and CD45RA-negative memory subsets. The V and J genes are TRBV19 and TRBJ2-1, with TRBD2 as a possible D gene (5 bases). Sequenced input: memory CD4+ T cells sorted from blood. Subset: CD45RA-negative fraction. This receptor was obtained from a young woman in good health. The DNA for the CDR3 is TGTGCCAGTAGTTCCTATGGGCGGGTACCGAGCTCCTACAATGAGCAGTTCTTC. It codes for CASSSYGRVPSSYNEQFF.